The rows below give T cell receptor beta chains drawn from one sample of a study of blood T cells in healthy people across ages. TCRdb used MiXCR to reprocess the 5' RACE reads, holding one entry per CDR3 protein. Of roughly 680,000 distinct CDR3 sequences in the sample, around half are singletons; the top ten hold 30% to 35%. The specimen sequenced was blood. The source is a woman in her sixties or seventies in good health. CDR3s include the opening cysteine and the closing phenylalanine or tryptophan. The order of the fields is V gene, D gene, J gene, clone size, CDR3 DNA, CDR3 protein. A D gene is named only where the DNA matches it firmly. Expanded clones get a size class; other rows say once, few or many, or leave the size out.

V: TRBV20-1
D: TRBD2
J: TRBJ2-1
size: few
DNA: TGCAGTGCTAGGAGCGGGGAGCAGGTCAATGAGCAGTTCTTC
CDR3: CSARSGEQVNEQFF

V: TRBV7-2
D: -
J: TRBJ1-2
size: -
DNA: TGTGCCAGCAGGACAGTGGGCTGGTATGGCTACACCTTC
CDR3: CASRTVGWYGYTF

V: TRBV10-3
D: TRBD2
J: TRBJ2-5
size: few
DNA: TGTGCCACCAAGACTAGCACGAGCTCCTCGGAAGAGACCCAGTACTTC
CDR3: CATKTSTSSSEETQYF

V: TRBV20-1
D: TRBD1
J: TRBJ2-7
size: few
DNA: TGCAGTGGATCCCGGACAGGGGGCTGGTACGAGCAGTACTTC
CDR3: CSGSRTGGWYEQYF

V: TRBV12-3/TRBV12-4
D: -
J: TRBJ2-5
size: -
DNA: TGTGCCAGCAGTCCTAAAATGGGAGAGACCCAGTACTTC
CDR3: CASSPKMGETQYF

V: TRBV28
D: -
J: TRBJ1-2
size: -
DNA: TGTGCCAGCAGTCTTATCAGAGGGAACTATGGCTACACCTTC
CDR3: CASSLIRGNYGYTF

V: TRBV20-1
D: -
J: TRBJ2-5
size: -
DNA: TGCAGTGCTAAACTTCCATCCGGAATTCAGTACTTC
CDR3: CSAKLPSGIQYF

V: TRBV20-1
D: -
J: TRBJ1-1
size: -
DNA: TGCAGTGCTAGCCCTCAGGGAGGGAACACTGAAGCTTTCTTT
CDR3: CSASPQGGNTEAFF

V: TRBV4-3
D: -
J: TRBJ2-3
size: -
DNA: TGCGCCAGCAGCGCCATAGAACTAGGGGCTTCGGATACGCAGTATTTT
CDR3: CASSAIELGASDTQYF

V: TRBV29-1
D: TRBD2
J: TRBJ2-1
size: -
DNA: TGCAGCGTCATTAGCGGGGGGTCCTACAATGAGCAGTTCTTC
CDR3: CSVISGGSYNEQFF

V: TRBV7-2
D: -
J: TRBJ2-4
size: few
DNA: TGTGCCAGCAGCCCCGCCAGGGCCCAAGTGAACATTCAGTACTTC
CDR3: CASSPARAQVNIQYF

V: TRBV4-3
D: -
J: TRBJ1-2
size: -
DNA: TGCGCCAGCAGCCAAGAAGGGGGGACCAGCTATGGCTACACCTTC
CDR3: CASSQEGGTSYGYTF

V: TRBV20-1
D: -
J: TRBJ1-5
size: -
DNA: TGCAGTGCTATTGATGGGGGTTTAGGCAATCAGCCCCAGCATTTT
CDR3: CSAIDGGLGNQPQHF

V: TRBV20-1
D: -
J: TRBJ1-5
size: once
DNA: TGCAGTGCTAGGACAGCCAGCGACTATAGTAATCAGCCCCAGCATTTT
CDR3: CSARTASDYSNQPQHF

V: TRBV7-2
D: TRBD2
J: TRBJ2-1
size: -
DNA: TGTGCCAGCAGCTTAGCATGGGGGGGGAACAATGAGCAGTTCTTC
CDR3: CASSLAWGGNNEQFF